This T cell receptor (beta chain) was profiled in a study of cytomegalovirus exposure and HLA in healthy donors. The germline gives CDR1 SGHVS, CDR2 FNYEAQ. The ends were cut back, 5 bases at V and 7 bases at J, with 26 bases in the middle. The CDR3 loop spans 17 amino acids. PCR employed 60 Vbeta and 13 Jbeta primers. Using immunoSEQ multiplex PCR, the repertoire was profiled, and TCRdb retains in-frame clones only, with some absent. The sample includes 150,000 to 200,000 clones, approximately 85% of them seen just once. The chain joins TRBV7-6 to TRBJ2-5; D might be TRBD1 (6 bases). This TCR was recovered from a man aged 18-30 years in good health and CMV-seropositive. The sample comprised PBMCs. The CDR3 DNA is TGTGCCAGCAGCCGAGCTGACGTTGCAGGGGTTGATGGGACCCAGTACTTC. It is translated as CASSRADVAGVDGTQYF.